The clone carrying this T cell receptor (beta chain) was detected only once. The entry originates in a study of cytotoxic CD8 clonotypes in ibrutinib-treated CLL. Background on the study: On average, each sample had 255,043 productive templates and tens of thousands of productive rearrangements.

Clones were sequenced by immunoSEQ multiplex PCR, and TCRdb holds only the in-frame ones, with some missing. Of around 300,000 clones in the sample, around four fifths were seen once. The sample consisted of PBMCs, taken before ibrutinib treatment. The source is a human donor with chronic lymphocytic leukemia.

CDR3 sequence reads: CAWSPWTGHSNEKLFF. In DNA, the CDR3 is TGTGCCTGGAGTCCCTGGACAGGCCACTCTAATGAAAAACTGTTTTTT. V usage is TRBV30 and J usage is TRBJ1-4; TRBD1 agrees at 7 bases. V lost 2 bases and J lost 3; bases outside the gene matches: 9. The CDR3 extends over 16 amino acids. CDR1 and CDR2 from the germline V gene are GTSNPN and SVGIG (reference sequence).